This TCR beta chain was found in a study of T-cell reconstitution after alpha-beta-depleted transplantation in children. The V end was cut by 3 bases, the J end by 5 bases, with 10 bases between. The CDR3 has 13 amino acids. Germline loops: CDR1 SGHTA, CDR2 FQGNSA. Construction of the TCRbeta library involved unique molecular identifiers. MiXCR, applied by TCRdb to the PCR reads, yields one record per CDR3 protein. The top ten hold around 4.1% of the sample, which has some 200,000 distinct CDR3 sequences, 5.5% to 7% seen once. Whole-study results and caveats: From newly produced T cells came most of the T-cell counts and diversity one year after transplant.

This clonotype was seen more than once but under ten times. Its matching antigen is unknown. Sequenced material: PBMCs, taken before TCRalphabeta/CD19-depleted stem cell transplant. The chain carries TRBV7-2 and TRBJ2-5, with D unresolved. This receptor was obtained from a girl in the first two years of life with combined immunodeficiency, due to receive a stem cell transplant. CDR3 protein: CASSLVDLETQYF. CDR3 nucleotide sequence: TGTGCCAGCAGCTTGGTCGATTTGGAGACCCAGTACTTC.